This T cell receptor (beta chain) was captured by sequencing in a study of blood T cell repertoires in COVID-19 (TCRdb year 2020). Some background on the complete study: Samples covering the acute and convalescent phases of COVID-19 were provided by collaborators in the United States, Italy and Spain. The sample metadata nearly always contained a de-identified subject ID, COVID-19 status, age in years and sex. Where HLA class I and class II types were available, the types were taken from metadata supplied by the sample provider, not from assay-based typing. The prospective study material was composed of cDNA or gDNA derived from T cells, B-cell-depleted T cells, or PBMCs. The repertoires were made available in a free public database intended to serve as a resource for research on the immune response to SARS-CoV-2. Subjects who had been exposed to COVID-19, were actively infected with it, or had recovered from it provided the deeply sampled blood TCRbeta repertoires that made up the dataset. The samples were drawn from the first 160 participants of the ongoing ImmuneRACE study and from some 1,300 subjects provided by 6 global collaborators.

Participants in the prospective study were aged about 18 to 89 years, lived in 24 United States geographic areas, and enrolled through a virtual design. To assign participants to cohorts, the prospective study relied on clinical history that participants themselves reported in a screening survey and a study questionnaire. For ImmuneRACE Cohort 3, a participant was defined as recovered based on two consecutive negative NP/OP PCR tests, clearance by a healthcare professional, or resolution of symptoms. Mobile phlebotomists in the prospective study collected whole blood, serum and a nasopharyngeal or oropharyngeal swab from every participant. Over a roughly 2-month period, participants in the prospective study had the option of providing additional blood draws and questionnaires. Blood samples from the prospective study were shipped frozen or at room temperature prior to DNA extraction. Broader findings and caveats from the paper: The quantity of clinical and demographic metadata differed by source and by participant and was supplied without curation.

Per the germline V gene, KGHSH is the CDR1 and LQKENI is the CDR2. Inclusive of the bounding cysteine and phenylalanine, the CDR3 is 16 residues long. Only CDR3 DNA remains: 48 bases, in frame from the first base. Compared with germline, V lacks 0 bases and J lacks 1 base; bases without a gene match: 5. In its sample, this clone was seen a few times. The antigen it binds to is not known. No base qualities exist here, and no much larger clone lies one base off it. TCRbeta CDR3 regions were amplified from genomic DNA using the immunoSEQ Assay, a bias-controlled multiplex PCR. From the authors' description of their analysis: Nucleated cell counts per sample were estimated from amplification of reference gene primers within the assay. Sequence reads were collapsed and filtered to measure the absolute abundance of every unique TCRbeta CDR3 rearrangement. For each sample, productive Simpson clonality was calculated as the square root of Simpson's diversity index across productive rearrangements. TCRdb mirrors the immuneACCESS table, restricted to in-frame sequences. Some clones are absent from its copies; in checked studies, under half trace to an unresolved V gene, and the reason for the others is unknown. D and trimming come from the DNA, and the V and J calls and clone size come from that table. Within this sample are fewer than 300,000 clones, with roughly 85% of them counted one time only. The ten largest account for around 2.3% of the sample.

This TCR came from a woman aged 45-65 years who had recovered from COVID-19. The sequenced sample consisted of PBMCs or T cells enriched from blood (not recorded which). Here the chain combines TRBV18 and TRBJ1-2; 7 of the junction bases match TRBD1. The nucleotides are TGTGCCAGCTCACCACCCCCGGGACAGAGTAACTATGGCTACACCTTC. Translation gives CASSPPPGQSNYGYTF.